This TCR beta chain derives from a study of vaccination and CD4 T cells after COVID-19. CDR3 size: 15 residues. Per the germline V gene, CDR1 is DFQATT and CDR2 is SNEGSKA (reference sequence). Trimming at V came to 3 bases and at J to 7 bases, leaving 9 bases not matched to a gene. MiXCR, run by TCRdb on the PCR reads, gives a single entry per CDR3 protein. There are about 19,000 distinct CDR3 sequences in the sample; 60% occur only once, and 0.95% to 1.2% lies in the top ten. This sequence originates from a human donor who had recovered from COVID-19. The chain employs TRBV20-1 and TRBJ1-6, with 7 bases fitting TRBD1. The material sequenced was CD4+ T cells from blood, taken after SARS-CoV-2 vaccination. CDR3 nucleotide sequence: TGCAGTGCTAGGGCTCGGGACAGCTCCAATTCACCCCTCCACTTT. Amino acids: CSARARDSSNSPLHF.